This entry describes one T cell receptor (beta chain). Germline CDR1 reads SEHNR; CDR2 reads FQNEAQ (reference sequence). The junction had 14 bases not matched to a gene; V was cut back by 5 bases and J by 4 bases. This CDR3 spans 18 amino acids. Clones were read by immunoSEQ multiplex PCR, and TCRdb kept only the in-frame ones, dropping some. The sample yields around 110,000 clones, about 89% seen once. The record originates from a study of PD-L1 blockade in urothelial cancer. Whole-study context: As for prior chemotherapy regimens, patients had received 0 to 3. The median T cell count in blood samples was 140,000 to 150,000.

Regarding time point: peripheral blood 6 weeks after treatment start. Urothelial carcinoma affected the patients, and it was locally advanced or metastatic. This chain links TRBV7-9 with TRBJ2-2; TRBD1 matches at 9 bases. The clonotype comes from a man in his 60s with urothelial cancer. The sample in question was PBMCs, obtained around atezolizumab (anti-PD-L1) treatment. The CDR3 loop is CASSLQATGTGFTGELFF. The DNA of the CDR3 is TGTGCCAGCAGCCTCCAGGCCACCGGGACAGGGTTCACCGGGGAGCTGTTTTTT.